These 32 T cell receptor beta chains originate from one sample sequenced in a study of blood T cells in healthy people across ages. Together with a sample-barcoded 5' primer, a J-beta primer mix was included in a second PCR lasting roughly 6 to 12 cycles. TCRdb re-called the 5' RACE reads with MiXCR, one entry per CDR3 protein. The sample shows about 1.6 million distinct CDR3 sequences, roughly 32% of them seen only once. Sequencing used blood. These receptors were collected from a woman under 40 in good health.

With regard to this clonotype: Sequence at one end of the junction differs from germline and may be a read error. V and J are TRBV15 and TRBJ2-7; D remains unclear. In germline, CDR1 is LNHNV, CDR2 YYDKDF (reference sequence). This CDR3 has 14 residues. The CDR3 is CATSRDPASNEQYF. The CDR3 DNA sequence: TGTGCCACCAGCAGAGATCCGGCCTCCAACGAGCAGTACTTC. Looking up the rest from reference TRBV15 and TRBJ2-7 gives the full variable domain: DAMVIQNPRYQVTQFGKPVTLSCSQTLNHNVMYWYQQKSSQAPKLLFHYYDKDFNNEADTPDNFQSRRPNTSFCFLDIRSPGLGDTAMYLCATSRDPASNEQYFGPGTRLTVT.

This clonotype was found a few times. V is TRBV6-5 and J is TRBJ1-1; D possibly corresponds to TRBD1 (5 bases). The CDR3 runs 15 residues. Germline V CDR1 and CDR2: MNHEY, SVGAGI. The V gene lost 2 bases and the J gene lost 1 base, with 11 bases spanning the gap. The DNA of the CDR3 is TGTGCCAGCAGTTACCGGGGGGGAAGGAACACTGAAGCTTTCTTT. Amino acid sequence: CASSYRGGRNTEAFF.

The table lists this clonotype with a few counts. J is TRBJ1-5 and V is TRBV6-6, with a tentative D call TRBD1 (5 bases). Germline CDR1 is MNHNY and CDR2 is SVGAGI (reference sequence). The length of the CDR3 is 15 residues. With 2 bases removed from V and 3 bases from J, the gap between germline ends came to 11 bases. Here the CDR3 reads CASSYPDNYNQPQHF. The CDR3 nucleotides read TGTGCCAGCAGTTACCCGGACAACTACAATCAGCCCCAGCATTTT.

This clonotype was picked up one time. This chain connects TRBV12-3 or TRBV12-4 to TRBJ2-5, with 9 bases identical to TRBD1. This CDR3 has 14 amino acids. The junction had 10 bases not matched to a gene; V was cut back by 7 bases and J by 7 bases. CDR3 sequence reads: CASTQSLDRGTQYF. DNA of the CDR3: TGTGCCAGCACCCAATCACTGGACAGGGGGACCCAGTACTTC.

This clonotype has ten or more counts. CDR3 coding DNA: TGCAGTGCTCCAGCGGGAGGGGTATACGAGCAGTACTTC. It encodes CSAPAGGVYEQYF. The chain joins TRBV20-1 to TRBJ2-7; 10 bases are a match to TRBD2. J gave up 4 bases and V 5 bases, and 5 bases lay outside the gene matches. Germline loops: CDR1 DFQATT, CDR2 SNEGSKA (reference sequence). The CDR3 covers 13 residues.

In this sample, this clonotype turned up many times. The V call is TRBV7-9, the J call TRBJ2-7, with 10 bases lining up with TRBD1. The CDR3 is 15 amino acids. Germline trimming cut 1 base from V and 2 bases from J; bases unmatched to any gene: 2. Germline values: CDR1 SEHNR, CDR2 FQNEAQ (reference sequence). Here the CDR3 DNA reads TGTGCCAGCAGCTTAGAGGGACAGGGGCCCTACGAGCAGTACTTC. It is translated as CASSLEGQGPYEQYF.

This chain connects TRBV27 to TRBJ1-4; the D is unclear. The germline V gene has CDR1 MNHEY and CDR2 SMNVEV (reference sequence). Trimming left V 1 base short and J 3 bases short, with 9 bases between. The CDR3 extends over 15 amino acids. The CDR3 reads CASSLLLGPNEKLFF. Written as DNA, the CDR3 is TGTGCCAGCAGTTTATTATTAGGTCCTAATGAAAAACTGTTTTTT.

J is TRBJ2-3 and V is TRBV27; a possible D gene is TRBD2 (6 bases). This CDR3 has 15 residues. Trimming removed 5 bases from V and 2 bases from J, with 14 bases in between. Germline loops: CDR1 MNHEY, CDR2 SMNVEV (reference sequence). The DNA for the CDR3 is TGTGCCAGCAGTAGCCGGGACTTATTCACAGATACGCAGTATTTT. This codes for CASSSRDLFTDTQYF.

The rearrangement uses TRBV6-5 and TRBJ2-7; a possible D gene is TRBD1 (5 bases). The V and J ends lost 0 bases and 7 bases respectively, with 13 bases between them. Germline-derived CDR1 and CDR2 are MNHEY and SVGAGI. The CDR3 length is 14 residues. In DNA form, the CDR3 reads TGTGCCAGCAGTTACTCGCAACAGACAGCGGAGCAGTACTTC. Translating gives CASSYSQQTAEQYF.

The chain employs TRBV12-3 or TRBV12-4 and TRBJ2-5; TRBD1 matches at 9 bases. Trimming at V came to 6 bases and at J to 4 bases, leaving 9 bases not matched to a gene. This CDR3 region has 15 residues. The DNA of the CDR3 is TGTGCCAGCAGCTCGGGACAGGGAACGGGAGAGACCCAGTACTTC. The encoded protein is CASSSGQGTGETQYF.

This clonotype was seen a few times. V gene TRBV9 combines with J gene TRBJ2-7, with 8 bases identical to TRBD1. The CDR3 totals 14 residues. V shed 0 bases, J shed 5 bases, and the junction held 4 bases outside the gene matches. The germline gives CDR1 SGDLS, CDR2 YYNGEE. CDR3 loop: CASSVGDRGHEQYF. In nucleotides, the CDR3 is TGTGCCAGCAGCGTAGGAGACAGGGGTCACGAGCAGTACTTC.

This clonotype has only a few counts. The chain combines TRBV4-1 with TRBJ1-1, with D possibly matching TRBD1 (5 bases). The germline V gene encodes CDR1 MGHRA and CDR2 YSYEKL. Trimming removed 5 bases at V and 6 bases at J, with 13 bases between. The CDR3 sequence is 13 residues long. CDR3 coding DNA: TGCGCCAGCAGCGTCCCGACAGTCGCTGAAGCTTTCTTT. This sequence encodes CASSVPTVAEAFF.

At least ten counts were recorded for this clonotype. The chain recombines TRBV6-6 with TRBJ2-7, with D unclear. The CDR3 has 15 amino acids. Germline lookup yields CDR1 MNHNY and CDR2 SVGAGI (reference sequence). Trimming removed 6 bases at V and 1 base at J, with 16 bases between. The CDR3 reads CASSPRRALSYEQYF. CDR3 in DNA: TGTGCCAGCAGCCCCCGCCGGGCGTTATCCTACGAGCAGTACTTC.

This clonotype was observed a single time. This chain uses TRBV14 with TRBJ1-2; TRBD1 is a possible D gene (5 bases). Trimming shortened V by 3 bases and J by 0 bases, and 20 bases separated the two germline ends. There are 18 residues in the CDR3. CDR1 and CDR2 from the germline V gene are SGHDN and FVKESK. CDR3 protein: CASSQNWGRGPSNYGYTF. The CDR3 DNA is TGTGCCAGCAGCCAGAACTGGGGACGGGGCCCGTCTAACTATGGCTACACCTTC.

The genes are TRBV12-3 or TRBV12-4 and TRBJ2-3; 12 bases map to TRBD1. The CDR3 is 16 residues long. The ends lost 6 bases at V and 3 bases at J; junction bases unmatched: 7. The CDR3 coding sequence is TGTGCCAGCAGCCCCGGGGACAGGGGGCTAACAGATACGCAGTATTTT. The encoded protein is CASSPGDRGLTDTQYF.

In this sample, this clonotype turned up many times. This rearrangement joins TRBV5-1 to TRBJ2-7, with D possibly TRBD1 on 6 matching bases. V was shortened by 4 bases and J by 3 bases, with 14 bases between the two germline ends. In germline, CDR1 is SGHRS, CDR2 YFSETQ. The CDR3 contains 14 residues. The CDR3: CASSTGRGSYEQYF. CDR3 sequence (DNA): TGCGCCAGCAGCACCGGCAGGGGCAGCTACGAGCAGTACTTC.

This clonotype was seen a handful of times. The chain couples TRBV11-2 to TRBJ2-5; a weak D match, TRBD2 (5 bases). Per the germline V gene, CDR1 is SGHAT and CDR2 is FQNNGV. V was shortened by 1 base and J by 5 bases, with 11 bases between the two germline ends. The CDR3 is 14 amino acids. The CDR3 is CASSLVGSLETQYF. CDR3 coding DNA: TGTGCCAGCAGCTTAGTGGGGAGTTTGGAGACCCAGTACTTC.

The V call is TRBV28, the J call TRBJ2-5; no clear D gene. CDR1 is MDHEN and CDR2 is SYDVKM in the germline V gene. V gave up 6 bases and J gave up 5 bases, with 16 bases separating them. This CDR3 comprises 14 residues. The CDR3 is CASSPPMRSETQYF. Written as DNA, the CDR3 is TGTGCCAGCAGCCCCCCAATGAGGAGCGAGACCCAGTACTTC. Drawing the rest from reference TRBV28 and TRBJ2-5, the complete variable domain is DVKVTQSSRYLVKRTGEKVFLECVQDMDHENMFWYRQDPGLGLRLIYFSYDVKMKEKGDIPEGYSVSREKKERFSLILESASTNQTSMYLCASSPPMRSETQYFGPGTRLLVL.

This clonotype was counted many times. The V gene is TRBV20-1, the J gene TRBJ2-1, with no clear D. CDR3 length: 15 amino acids. Germline V gives CDR1 DFQATT, CDR2 SNEGSKA (reference sequence). V lost 0 bases, J lost 6 bases, and 15 bases lay in between. CDR3 sequence: CSARDISPPINEQFF. CDR3 DNA: TGCAGTGCTAGAGATATTTCACCGCCCATCAATGAGCAGTTCTTC.

This clonotype has more than one count but fewer than ten. V usage is TRBV15 and J usage is TRBJ2-7; TRBD2 agrees at 10 bases. This CDR3 contains 15 residues. V trimming: 4 bases; J trimming: 5 bases; junction bases outside the gene matches: 8. The germline V gene encodes CDR1 LNHNV and CDR2 YYDKDF (reference sequence). CDR3 region: CATSKQREGPHEQYF. Written as DNA, the CDR3 is TGTGCCACCAGCAAACAGCGGGAGGGCCCGCACGAGCAGTACTTC.

The CDR3 bases are TGTGCCAGCATGTCCAACCGGGAGGGCGAGCAGTACTTC. Translated: CASMSNREGEQYF. The rearrangement joins TRBV28 to TRBJ2-5; TRBD2 matches at 8 bases. The tail of the sequence fits TRBJ2-7 better, so the J call may be wrong. The germline V gene has CDR1 MDHEN and CDR2 SYDVKM. This CDR3 is built from 13 residues.

This clonotype was seen a few times. The V and J genes are TRBV27 and TRBJ2-4; a weak D match, TRBD1 (7 bases). Trimming shortened V by 1 base and J by 7 bases, and 14 bases separated the two germline ends. This CDR3 contains 15 residues. Germline CDR1 reads MNHEY; CDR2 reads SMNVEV (reference sequence). CDR3 loop: CASSLWRQGGNIQYF. CDR3 sequence (DNA): TGTGCCAGCAGTTTATGGCGGCAGGGGGGCAACATTCAGTACTTC.

Details on this clonotype: One junction end does not reproduce the germline sequence, and a read error may be involved. This chain joins TRBV4-1 and TRBJ2-5; TRBD2 agrees at 11 bases. Germline assignment: CDR1 MGHRA and CDR2 YSYEKL. The CDR3 totals 16 residues. The CDR3 is CASSLTIAGGPETLYF. In nucleotides, the CDR3 is TGCGCCAGCAGCCTTACCATAGCGGGGGGGCCTGAGACCCTGTACTTC.

This chain links TRBV30 with TRBJ2-4, with 8 nucleotides matching TRBD2. Germline assignment: CDR1 GTSNPN and CDR2 SVGIG (reference sequence). CDR3 length equals 15 residues. The trim removed 2 bases at V and 5 bases at J, leaving 8 bases unmatched. The DNA for the CDR3 is TGTGCCTGGAGTTCCGGGGGGGGTACCCAAAACATTCAGTACTTC. Translated: CAWSSGGGTQNIQYF. Full variable domain (outside the CDR3, taken from reference TRBV30 and TRBJ2-4): SQTIHQWPATLVQPVGSPLSLECTVEGTSNPNLYWYRQAAGRGLQLLFYSVGIGQISSEVPQNLSASRPQDRQFILSSKKLLLSDSGFYLCAWSSGGGTQNIQYFGAGTRLSVL.

Remarks on this clonotype: The junction departs from the called germline gene at one end, perhaps through a read error. The chain recombines TRBV6-5 with TRBJ1-5, with D perhaps matching TRBD1 (5 bases). CDR1 is MNHEY, CDR2 SVGAGI, per germline. The CDR3 extends over 14 amino acids. The CDR3 here is CAGRSGGANQPQHF. The CDR3 nucleotides are TGTGCCGGCAGGAGCGGGGGAGCAAATCAGCCCCAGCATTTT.

This clonotype was seen only once. This chain links TRBV9 with TRBJ2-7; 8 nucleotides line up with TRBD1. CDR3 length: 15 amino acids. The ends lost 3 bases at V and 6 bases at J; junction bases unmatched: 11. Germline V gene lookup returns CDR1 SGDLS and CDR2 YYNGEE. For the CDR3, the DNA is TGTGCCAGCAGCGCGACGGGACAGGCGCTTGGCGAGCAGTACTTC. Translating it yields CASSATGQALGEQYF. Full variable domain (outside the CDR3, taken from reference TRBV9 and TRBJ2-7): DSGVTQTPKHLITATGQRVTLRCSPRSGDLSVYWYQQSLDQGLQFLIQYYNGEERAKGNILERFSAQQFPDLHSELNLSSLELGDSALYFCASSATGQALGEQYFGPGTRLTVT.

This clonotype was observed a handful of times. V gene TRBV9 combines with J gene TRBJ2-1; D remains ambiguous. V gave up 4 bases and J gave up 1 base, with 18 bases separating them. The CDR3 extends over 17 amino acids. Germline V gene sequence: CDR1 SGDLS, CDR2 YYNGEE. In DNA, the CDR3 is TGTGCCAGCAGCACTACCGCTAACGCGATGTCCTACAATGAGCAGTTCTTC. It yields the protein CASSTTANAMSYNEQFF.

The V and J genes are TRBV6-5 and TRBJ1-2; D not certain. The CDR3 has 13 residues. Per the germline V gene, CDR1 is MNHEY and CDR2 is SVGAGI. The V end was cut by 6 bases, the J end by 4 bases, with 12 bases between. The CDR3 region has the DNA TGTGCCAGCAGCCAGGCGTTCGGCTATGGCTACACCTTC. Translated: CASSQAFGYGYTF.

This clonotype was detected ten times or more. V usage is TRBV2 and J usage is TRBJ2-5; D is undetermined. Trimming stripped 5 bases from V and 4 bases from J, with 11 bases between. CDR1 SNHLY and CDR2 FYNNEI come from the germline V gene. This CDR3 has 13 residues. The CDR3 DNA is TGTGCCAGCAGTATCTCGACCCTAGAGACCCAGTACTTC. This translates into CASSISTLETQYF.

This clonotype was seen only a few times. The genes are TRBV5-1 and TRBJ2-6, with TRBD2 matching 7 bases. J gave up 0 bases and V 4 bases, and 16 bases lay outside the gene matches. CDR3 size: 20 residues. Germline values: CDR1 SGHRS, CDR2 YFSETQ. The CDR3 sequence is CASSPTHGGGLSSGANVLTF. CDR3 nucleotides: TGCGCCAGCAGCCCCACCCATGGGGGGGGACTTAGCTCTGGGGCCAACGTCCTGACTTTC. The full variable domain, with the rest looked up from reference TRBV5-1 and TRBJ2-6, is KAGVTQTPRYLIKTRGQQVTLSCSPISGHRSVSWYQQTPGQGLQFLFEYFSETQRNKGNFPGRFSGRQFSNSRSEMNVSTLELGDSALYLCASSPTHGGGLSSGANVLTFGAGSRLTVL.

The chain combines TRBV12-3 or TRBV12-4 with TRBJ2-3; the match to TRBD2 covers 9 bases. J gave up 6 bases and V 1 base, and 14 bases lay outside the gene matches. This CDR3 has 18 amino acids. CDR3 bases: TGTGCCAGCAGTTTAGATACGGCTAGCGGGGATGGCTGTGATACGCAGTATTTT. Its protein product is CASSLDTASGDGCDTQYF.

The chain recombines TRBV30 with TRBJ2-1; 8 bases agree with TRBD2. J was trimmed by 6 bases and V by 0 bases; bases with no gene match: 7. CDR1 GTSNPN and CDR2 SVGIG come from the germline V gene (reference sequence). The CDR3 contains 15 residues. CDR3 protein: CAWSVASGSINEQFF. The CDR3 DNA is TGTGCCTGGAGTGTAGCCAGCGGGAGTATCAATGAGCAGTTCTTC.